This TCR beta chain was captured by sequencing in a study of CXCR3-negative and CXCR3-positive naive CD8 T cells. In germline, CDR1 is KGHSH, CDR2 LQKENI. The CDR3 runs 16 residues. Via 5' RACE with UMI labels, TRB cDNA libraries were prepared. After re-calling the 5' RACE reads, TCRdb lists one entry per CDR3 protein, DNA absent. The listing contains about 130,000 distinct CDR3 sequences. Study-wide results and caveats: More hydrophobic TRB CDR3s occurred in CXCR3-positive than in CXCR3-negative naive cells.

On this clonotype: Its matching antigen is unknown.

The TCR originated in a human donor in good health. Some clones in this sample may be carry-over from other donors' samples. J is TRBJ2-1 and V is TRBV18. Sequences were obtained from naive CXCR3+ CD8+ T cells from blood. The subset denotes: CD45RO-CCR7+CD27+CD95- naive CD8+ T cells expressing CXCR3 (TNR3+). The CDR3 here is CASSPNSQGSYNEQFF.